The 10 T cell receptor beta chains given below trace back to one sample, sequenced in a study of regulatory T cells in long-lasting Graves disease. CDR3 regions were amplified by Arm-PCR using iRepertoire HTBI primers to build TCR beta libraries. In TCRdb, the multiplex PCR reads were re-called with MiXCR into one record per CDR3 protein. Of 400,000 to 450,000 distinct CDR3 sequences listed, about 25% were seen once; the top ten hold about 27%. Time point: persistent/refractory GD, antithyroid drugs over 5 years with positive TRAb. Generation of the TCR library employed RNA extracted from PBMCs. The sample in question was peripheral blood mononuclear cells (PBMCs), obtained when the disease was refractory, from a patient treated with antithyroid drugs. The receptors here all came from a female donor with Graves disease.

In its sample, this clonotype was seen many times. The chain joins TRBV6-1 to TRBJ1-1; D may be TRBD1 (6 bases). There are 18 residues in the CDR3. Germline-derived CDR1 and CDR2 are MNHNS and SASEGT. Trimming cost V 4 bases and J 0 bases, with 21 bases left between them. CDR3 sequence reads: CASSGYRVRAIMNTEAFF. The CDR3 DNA follows: TGTGCCAGCAGTGGATACAGGGTCCGTGCTATTATGAACACTGAAGCTTTCTTT.

The genes are TRBV6-5 and TRBJ1-6; no clear D. The CDR3 loop spans 14 amino acids. The V gene lost 0 bases and the J gene lost 9 bases, with 9 bases spanning the gap. Per the germline V gene, CDR1 is MNHEY and CDR2 is SVGAGI. This chain's CDR3 is CASSYSTLASPLHF. In DNA form, the CDR3 reads TGTGCCAGCAGTTACTCGACTTTGGCTTCACCCCTCCACTTT.

This clonotype was recorded at least ten times. The J gene is TRBJ2-5, the V gene TRBV20-1; D gene uncertain. V was clipped by 3 bases and J by 0 bases, with 5 bases between them. This CDR3 spans 12 amino acids. The V gene's germline CDR1 is DFQATT and CDR2 SNEGSKA (reference sequence). CDR3 in DNA: TGCAGTGCTAGCGCGTACCAAGAGACCCAGTACTTC. This codes for CSASAYQETQYF.

This clonotype was picked up a small number of times. The rearrangement links TRBV6-1 to TRBJ2-7, with D tentatively TRBD1 (5 bases). Deletions cut 7 bases from V and 2 bases from J, with 18 bases between. This CDR3 is 15 amino acids long. The germline gives CDR1 MNHNS, CDR2 SASEGT. The CDR3 spells CASTQETARAYEQYF. The CDR3 region has the DNA TGTGCCAGCACTCAAGAGACGGCCAGGGCCTACGAGCAGTACTTC.

This clonotype was counted many times. The chain uses TRBV19 and TRBJ1-5; D gene uncertain. Germline-derived CDR1 and CDR2 are LNHDA and SQIVND (reference sequence). Trimming removed 7 bases from V and 2 bases from J, with 9 bases in between. The CDR3 loop spans 13 amino acids. This CDR3 is CASKPSGNQPQHF. The CDR3, as DNA: TGTGCCAGTAAGCCGAGCGGCAATCAGCCCCAGCATTTT.

This clonotype was observed a few times. The chain joins TRBV27 to TRBJ2-7, with TRBD1 matching 10 bases. J lost 2 bases, V lost 6 bases, and 13 bases had no gene match. The CDR3 totals 17 residues. Germline lookup yields CDR1 MNHEY and CDR2 SMNVEV (reference sequence). CDR3 in amino acids: CASRPLTGTGETYEQYF. In DNA, the CDR3 is TGTGCCAGCAGACCCCTAACCGGGACAGGGGAAACCTACGAGCAGTACTTC.

In this sample, this clonotype turned up many times. The rearrangement uses TRBV5-1 and TRBJ2-7, with 8 bases matching TRBD1. The germline gives CDR1 SGHRS, CDR2 YFSETQ. This CDR3 is built from 14 residues. Trimming cost V 3 bases and J 5 bases; bases outside gene matches: 7. The CDR3 coding sequence is TGCGCCAGCAGCTCGGCGGGACAGGACCACGAGCAGTACTTC. Residues: CASSSAGQDHEQYF.

This clonotype was detected ten times or more. The chain couples TRBV7-2 to TRBJ2-2; D gene ambiguous. V shed 6 bases and J shed 6 bases, with 11 bases lying between them. Germline lookup yields CDR1 SGHTA and CDR2 FQGNSA. This CDR3 has 13 amino acids. The CDR3 region has the DNA TGTGCCAGCAGAAATCACGGGTCCGGGGAGCTGTTTTTT. It is translated as CASRNHGSGELFF.

This clonotype was counted at least ten times. The chain couples TRBV28 to TRBJ1-5, with D maybe TRBD1 (5 bases). CDR1 and CDR2 (germline): MDHEN, SYDVKM. This CDR3 has 15 amino acids. Deletions cut 4 bases from V and 2 bases from J, with 12 bases between. CDR3 loop: CASSSRQPGNQPQHF. CDR3 nucleotide sequence: TGTGCCAGCAGTTCCCGACAGCCAGGCAATCAGCCCCAGCATTTT.

This clonotype appeared many times. The chain recombines TRBV2 with TRBJ1-2; 10 positions match TRBD1. Trimming removed 4 bases from V and 1 base from J; junction bases left unmatched: 6. The CDR3 is made up of 16 amino acids. Per germline, CDR1 SNHLY and CDR2 FYNNEI. As DNA, the CDR3 is TGTGCCAGCAGTGTTCGGACAGGGGGTTTTAACTATGGCTACACCTTC. This encodes CASSVRTGGFNYGYTF.